This TCR beta chain originates from a study of cytomegalovirus exposure and HLA in healthy donors. The overall study: Samples from HLA-typed donors yielded about 85 million unique TCRs in an early data release. Points from the study as a whole: Some TCR beta chains (roughly 150 of them) were listed as cytomegalovirus-associated.

The germline gives CDR1 SGHRS, CDR2 YFSETQ. V was shortened by 1 base and J by 4 bases, with 13 bases between the two germline ends. This CDR3 region has 15 residues. As to this clone: Its antigen is undetermined.

PCR amplification relied on 60 Vbeta primers (plus 13 Jbeta primers). Only in-frame clones appear in the TCRdb table, and some are missing; sequencing was by immunoSEQ multiplex PCR. The table records about 140,000 clones, over 60% of them present only once. The rearrangement uses TRBV5-1 and TRBJ2-3; D possibly corresponds to TRBD1 (6 bases). Sequenced: PBMCs. The sequence was collected from a woman aged 45-59 years in good health and CMV-seronegative. DNA for the CDR3: TGCGCCAGCAGCTTGATGGCAGGGGATGCAGATACGCAGTATTTT. This gives the protein CASSLMAGDADTQYF.